Below are 3 T cell receptor beta chains sequenced from a single sample in a study of T cells in Graves' hyperthyroidism and ophthalmopathy (dated by TCRdb to 2018 to 2020). The protocol used for the library was multiplex PCR. Reads for this sample came from an Illumina HiSeq 2000. Amplification of TCR beta CDR3 regions was carried out from RNA transcripts. The TCR CDR3 was subjected to a first round of RT-PCR using the HTBI primer set and the Qiagen OneStep RT-PCR kit. TCRdb trimmed public reads at Q25 via fastp, called clones via MiXCR and kept in-frame beta chains. Rows merge per CDR3 protein into single entries with the most common DNA and genes. A total of some 490,000 distinct CDR3 sequences appear in this sample, 20% to 25% of them only once. Approximately 54% of the sample belongs to the ten largest clones. Sequenced: blood. All receptors come from a woman in her 70s with Graves' ophthalmopathy.

The table lists this clonotype with a count of one. J is TRBJ1-2 and V is TRBV10-3; the D is unclear. There are 13 residues in the CDR3. Deletions cut 6 bases from V and 7 bases from J, with 15 bases between. CDR1 is ENHRY, CDR2 SYGVKD, per germline. In DNA, the CDR3 is TGTGCCATCAGCTACGACAAGGGAAGTGGCTACACCTTC. It codes for CAISYDKGSGYTF.

The rearrangement links TRBV10-3 to TRBJ1-1, with D possibly TRBD1 on 5 matching bases. V was pared by 2 bases and J by 1 base, with 8 bases between. Germline CDR1 reads ENHRY; CDR2 reads SYGVKD. The length of the CDR3 is 14 residues. CDR3 bases: TGTGCCATCAGTGAGGCGGGGGAGAACACTGAAGCTTTCTTT. Amino acid sequence: CAISEAGENTEAFF.

This clonotype was seen many times. The gene calls are TRBV30 and TRBJ1-1; the D gene is possibly TRBD1 (6 bases). Trimming took 3 bases from V and 0 from J, leaving 14 bases between them. This CDR3 has 15 residues. The germline gives CDR1 GTSNPN, CDR2 SVGIG (reference sequence). The CDR3 DNA follows: TGTGCCTGGAGACAGGGAATTCTAATGAACACTGAAGCTTTCTTT. Translated: CAWRQGILMNTEAFF.